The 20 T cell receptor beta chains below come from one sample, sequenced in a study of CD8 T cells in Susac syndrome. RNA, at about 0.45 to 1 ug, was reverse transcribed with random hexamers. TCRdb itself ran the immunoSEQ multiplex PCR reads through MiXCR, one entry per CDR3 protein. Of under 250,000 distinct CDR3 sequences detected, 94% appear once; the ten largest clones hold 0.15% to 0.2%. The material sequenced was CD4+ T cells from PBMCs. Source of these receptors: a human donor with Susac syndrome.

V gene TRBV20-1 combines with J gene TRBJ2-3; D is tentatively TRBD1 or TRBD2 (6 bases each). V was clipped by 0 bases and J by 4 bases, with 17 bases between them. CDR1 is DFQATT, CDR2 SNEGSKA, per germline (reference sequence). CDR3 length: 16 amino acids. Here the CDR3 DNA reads TGCAGTGCTAGAGAGTTTGGGGGCGGGGTGGCAGATACGCAGTATTTT. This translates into CSAREFGGGVADTQYF.

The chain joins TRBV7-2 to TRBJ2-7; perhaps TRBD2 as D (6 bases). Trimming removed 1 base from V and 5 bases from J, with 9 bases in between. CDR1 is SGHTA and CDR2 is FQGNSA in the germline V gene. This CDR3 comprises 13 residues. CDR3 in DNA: TGTGCCAGCAGCTTAGTGACTAGGAACGAGCAGTACTTC. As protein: CASSLVTRNEQYF.

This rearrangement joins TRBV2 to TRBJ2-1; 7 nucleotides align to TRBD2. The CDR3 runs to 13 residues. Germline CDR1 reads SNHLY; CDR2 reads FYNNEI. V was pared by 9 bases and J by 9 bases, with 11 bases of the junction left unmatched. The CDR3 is CASQTSSSSEQFF. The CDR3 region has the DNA TGTGCCAGTCAGACTAGCAGCTCATCTGAGCAGTTCTTC.

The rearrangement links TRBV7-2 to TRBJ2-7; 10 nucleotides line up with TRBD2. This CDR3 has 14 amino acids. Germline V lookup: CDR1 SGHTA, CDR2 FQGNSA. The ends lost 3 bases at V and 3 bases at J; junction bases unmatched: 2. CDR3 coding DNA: TGTGCCAGCAGCTTCGGGACTAGCGACTACGAGCAGTACTTC. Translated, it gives CASSFGTSDYEQYF.

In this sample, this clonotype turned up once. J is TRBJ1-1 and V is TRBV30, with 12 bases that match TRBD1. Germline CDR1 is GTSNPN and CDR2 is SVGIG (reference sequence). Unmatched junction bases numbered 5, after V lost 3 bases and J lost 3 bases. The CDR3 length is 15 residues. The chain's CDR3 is CAWSPRDRGHTEAFF. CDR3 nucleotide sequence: TGTGCCTGGAGCCCTAGGGACAGGGGGCACACTGAAGCTTTCTTT.

The CDR3 here is CASSFSANTGELFF. In nucleotides, the CDR3 is TGTGCCAGCAGTTTCAGTGCGAACACCGGGGAGCTGTTTTTT. The chain combines TRBV12-3 or TRBV12-4 with TRBJ2-2, with unresolved D. V gave up 3 bases and J gave up 0 bases, with 5 bases separating them. The CDR3 contains 14 residues.

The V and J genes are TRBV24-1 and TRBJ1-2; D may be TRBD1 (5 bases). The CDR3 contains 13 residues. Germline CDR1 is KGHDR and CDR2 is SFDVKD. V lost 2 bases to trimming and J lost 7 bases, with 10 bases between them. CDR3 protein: CATSDSGTPGYTF. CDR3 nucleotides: TGTGCCACCAGTGATTCTGGGACCCCTGGCTACACCTTC.

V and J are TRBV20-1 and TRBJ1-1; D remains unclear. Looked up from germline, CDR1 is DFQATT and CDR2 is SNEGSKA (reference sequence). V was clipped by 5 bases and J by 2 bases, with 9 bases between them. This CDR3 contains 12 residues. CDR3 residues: CSAPGSNTEAFF. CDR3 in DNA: TGCAGTGCTCCCGGGAGTAACACTGAAGCTTTCTTT.

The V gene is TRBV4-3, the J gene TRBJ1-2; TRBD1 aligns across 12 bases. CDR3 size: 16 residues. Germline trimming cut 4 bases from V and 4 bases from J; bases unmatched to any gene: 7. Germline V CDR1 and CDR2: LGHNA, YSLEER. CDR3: CASSPAGQGAFYGYTF. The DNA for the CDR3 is TGCGCCAGCAGCCCAGCGGGACAGGGGGCTTTCTATGGCTACACCTTC.

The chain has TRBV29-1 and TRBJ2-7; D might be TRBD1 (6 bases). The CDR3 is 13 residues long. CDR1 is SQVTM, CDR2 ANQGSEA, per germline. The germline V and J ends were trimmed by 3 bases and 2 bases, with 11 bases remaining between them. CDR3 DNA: TGCAGCGTTGAGAAAGGGGGTACCTACGAGCAGTACTTC. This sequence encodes CSVEKGGTYEQYF.

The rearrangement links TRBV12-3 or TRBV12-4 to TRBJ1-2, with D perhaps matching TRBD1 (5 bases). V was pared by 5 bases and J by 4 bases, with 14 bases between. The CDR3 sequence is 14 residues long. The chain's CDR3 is CASSLTATRYGYTF. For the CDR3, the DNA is TGTGCCAGCAGTCTGACAGCGACTCGCTATGGCTACACCTTC.

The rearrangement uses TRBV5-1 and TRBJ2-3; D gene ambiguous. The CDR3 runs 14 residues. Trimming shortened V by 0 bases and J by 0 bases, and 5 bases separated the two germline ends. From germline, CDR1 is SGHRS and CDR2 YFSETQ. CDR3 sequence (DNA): TGCGCCAGCAGCTTGGAGGTTAGCACAGATACGCAGTATTTT. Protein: CASSLEVSTDTQYF.

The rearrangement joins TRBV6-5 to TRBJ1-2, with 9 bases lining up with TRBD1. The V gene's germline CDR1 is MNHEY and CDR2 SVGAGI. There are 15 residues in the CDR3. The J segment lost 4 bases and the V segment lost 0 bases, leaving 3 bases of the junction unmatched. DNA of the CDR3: TGTGCCAGCAGTTACTCGGGGACAGGGTCCTATGGCTACACCTTC. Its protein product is CASSYSGTGSYGYTF.

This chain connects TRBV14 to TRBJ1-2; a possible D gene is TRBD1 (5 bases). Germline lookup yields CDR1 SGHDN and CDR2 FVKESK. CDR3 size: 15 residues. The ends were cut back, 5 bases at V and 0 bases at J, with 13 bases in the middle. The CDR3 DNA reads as TGTGCCAGCAGCTTTACGACAGACTCTAACTATGGCTACACCTTC. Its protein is CASSFTTDSNYGYTF. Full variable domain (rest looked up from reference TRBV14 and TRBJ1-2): EAGVTQFPSHSVIEKGQTVTLRCDPISGHDNLYWYRRVMGKEIKFLLHFVKESKQDESGMPNNRFLAERTGGTYSTLKVQPAELEDSGVYFCASSFTTDSNYGYTFGSGTRLTVV.

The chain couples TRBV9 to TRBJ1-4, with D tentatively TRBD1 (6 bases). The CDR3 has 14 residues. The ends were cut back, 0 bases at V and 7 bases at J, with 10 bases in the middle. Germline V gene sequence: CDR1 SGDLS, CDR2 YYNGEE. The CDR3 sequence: CASSVEQGGEKLFF. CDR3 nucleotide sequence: TGTGCCAGCAGCGTAGAACAGGGCGGTGAAAAACTGTTTTTT.

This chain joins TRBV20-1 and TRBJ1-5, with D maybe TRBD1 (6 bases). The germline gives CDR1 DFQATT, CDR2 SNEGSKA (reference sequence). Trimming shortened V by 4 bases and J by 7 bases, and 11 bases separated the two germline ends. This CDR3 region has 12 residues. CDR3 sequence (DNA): TGCAGTGCTACCGCAGGGGACCAGCCCCAGCATTTT. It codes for CSATAGDQPQHF.

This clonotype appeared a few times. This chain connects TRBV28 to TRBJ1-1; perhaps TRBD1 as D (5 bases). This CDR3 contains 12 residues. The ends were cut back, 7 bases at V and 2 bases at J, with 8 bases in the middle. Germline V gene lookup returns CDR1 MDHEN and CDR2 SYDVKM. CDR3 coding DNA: TGTGCCAGCACCGGGGGAAACACTGAAGCTTTCTTT. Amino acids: CASTGGNTEAFF.

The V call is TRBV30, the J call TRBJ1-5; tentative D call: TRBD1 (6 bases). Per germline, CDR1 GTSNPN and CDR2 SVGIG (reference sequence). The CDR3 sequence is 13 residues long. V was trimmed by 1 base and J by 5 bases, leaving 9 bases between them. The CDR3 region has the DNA TGTGCCTGGAGTGGACAGGATTATCAGCCCCAGCATTTT. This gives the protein CAWSGQDYQPQHF.

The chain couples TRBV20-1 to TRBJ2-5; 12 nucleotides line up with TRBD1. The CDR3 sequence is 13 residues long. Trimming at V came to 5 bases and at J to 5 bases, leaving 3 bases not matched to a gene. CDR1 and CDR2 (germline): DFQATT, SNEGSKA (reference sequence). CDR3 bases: TGCAGTGCTCCGGGACAGGGGGCCGAGACCCAGTACTTC. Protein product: CSAPGQGAETQYF.

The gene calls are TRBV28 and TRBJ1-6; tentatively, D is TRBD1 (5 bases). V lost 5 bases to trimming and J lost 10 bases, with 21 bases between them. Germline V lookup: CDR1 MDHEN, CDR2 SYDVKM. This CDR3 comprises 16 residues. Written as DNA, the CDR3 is TGTGCCAGCAGTGCCCCTCTACAGGCTCTGCGGTCACCCCTCCACTTT. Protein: CASSAPLQALRSPLHF.